A single sample is the source of the 6 T cell receptor beta chains below, sequenced in a study of long-term antiretroviral therapy in people with HIV. Runs used v3.0 of the immunoSEQ assay and were done at survey level. TCRdb's table, derived via immunoSEQ multiplex PCR, lists solely in-frame clones and lacks some. The repertoire holds 15,000 to 25,000 clones, approximately 90% seen once, with approximately 4.1% in the top ten. Sequenced here: unsorted PBMCs, sampled 2.1 years after starting antiretroviral therapy. Receptors were obtained from a man younger than 30 with HIV.

CDR3 residues: CASSPSAGAEAFF. CDR3 nucleotides: TGTGCCAGCAGTCCTTCGGCTGGCGCTGAAGCTTTCTTT. J is TRBJ1-1 and V is TRBV27; D call uncertain. Germline CDR1 and CDR2: MNHEY and SMNVEV (reference sequence). The length of the CDR3 is 13 residues. The V end was cut by 5 bases, the J end by 6 bases, with 13 bases between.

The chain carries TRBV7-8 and TRBJ1-2; D not resolved. V was cut by 2 bases and J by 8 bases, with 12 bases left in between. Looked up from germline, CDR1 is SGHVS and CDR2 is FQNEAQ. CDR3 size: 13 residues. DNA of the CDR3: TGTGCCAGCAGCTTAATCGGGTCTCGGGGCTACACCTTC. As protein: CASSLIGSRGYTF.

The chain joins TRBV2 to TRBJ1-4; no firm D call. The CDR3 has 12 amino acids. CDR1 SNHLY and CDR2 FYNNEI come from the germline V gene. V lost 4 bases and J 8 bases, leaving 8 bases between the germline ends. Written as DNA, the CDR3 is TGTGCCAGCAGTGGAGGATGGGAAAAACTGTTTTTT. This translates into CASSGGWEKLFF.

The V call is TRBV7-2, the J call TRBJ2-7; 7 bases are shared with TRBD2. Germline CDR1 reads SGHTA; CDR2 reads FQGNSA. CDR3 length: 18 amino acids. V dropped 3 bases and J dropped 3; count of bases not matched to a gene: 17. The CDR3 region has the DNA TGTGCCAGCAGCTTTGCAGTGGAAGGTGACGGGAGGCTCTACGAGCAGTACTTC. This translates into CASSFAVEGDGRLYEQYF. Variable domain in full (rest from reference TRBV7-2 and TRBJ2-7): GAGVSQSPSNKVTEKGKDVELRCDPISGHTALYWYRQSLGQGLEFLIYFQGNSAPDKSGLPSDRFSAERTGGSVSTLTIQRTQQEDSAVYLCASSFAVEGDGRLYEQYFGPGTRLTVT.

The chain uses TRBV15 and TRBJ1-5; TRBD1 aligns across 8 bases. The CDR3 extends over 16 amino acids. V lost 2 bases and J lost 7; bases outside the gene matches: 10. Germline values: CDR1 LNHNV, CDR2 YYDKDF (reference sequence). The chain's CDR3 is CATSRNPQGARQPQHF. As DNA, the CDR3 is TGTGCCACCAGCAGAAATCCCCAGGGGGCCCGACAGCCCCAGCATTTT.

The genes are TRBV7-9 and TRBJ1-6, with D uncertain. This CDR3 is 13 amino acids long. The V gene lost 6 bases and the J gene lost 7 bases, with 10 bases spanning the gap. Germline V lookup: CDR1 SEHNR, CDR2 FQNEAQ (reference sequence). For the CDR3, the DNA is TGTGCCAGCAGGTTCGGAGGCAATTCACCCCTCCACTTT. Its translation is CASRFGGNSPLHF.